Presented here are 23 T cell receptor beta chains from one specimen sequenced in a study of shared clonotypes between healthy human individuals. Profiling relied on immunoSEQ multiplex PCR, and the TCRdb table lists in-frame clones only, not all of them. This table has under 1,100,000 clones, more than 60% appearing once. Specimen: memory CD4+ T cells sorted from blood. Subset specified: CD45RA-negative fraction. The receptors were gathered from a young man in good health.

This rearrangement joins TRBV10-1 to TRBJ2-7; D gene uncertain. This CDR3 has 16 amino acids. Trimming stripped 3 bases from V and 3 bases from J, with 18 bases between. Germline CDR1 and CDR2: WNHNN and SYGVQD (reference sequence). The chain's CDR3 is CASSEGLRATDYEQYF. The CDR3 nucleotides are TGCGCCAGCAGTGAAGGCCTTCGGGCGACGGACTACGAGCAGTACTTC.

This clone was counted between two and nine times. The chain carries TRBV6-1 and TRBJ1-4; no firm D call. Between the trimmed V and J ends, which lost 3 bases and 7 bases, there was a span of 15 bases. The CDR3 has 15 amino acids. Germline CDR1 MNHNS, CDR2 SASEGT. The CDR3 coding sequence is TGTGCCAGCAGTGACCTACACTCCTTCAGTGAAAAACTGTTTTTT. It yields the protein CASSDLHSFSEKLFF.

The V call is TRBV27, the J call TRBJ1-2, with no clear D. Germline V gene sequence: CDR1 MNHEY, CDR2 SMNVEV (reference sequence). V was clipped by 4 bases and J by 5 bases, with 14 bases between them. This CDR3 spans 14 amino acids. The CDR3 DNA sequence: TGTGCCAGCAGTTCAAGGCCTGAGATTTATGGCTACACCTTC. This sequence encodes CASSSRPEIYGYTF.

The gene calls are TRBV9 and TRBJ2-3; no reliable D call. CDR1 is SGDLS, CDR2 YYNGEE, per germline. Deletions cut 6 bases from V and 8 bases from J, with 22 bases between. CDR3 length: 15 residues. In nucleotides, the CDR3 is TGTGCCAGCACCAGCAATGAACTGACATATGGTACGCAGTATTTT. Its translation is CASTSNELTYGTQYF.

The chain carries TRBV5-1 and TRBJ2-1, with 11 positions matching TRBD2. Germline V gene lookup returns CDR1 SGHRS and CDR2 YFSETQ. This CDR3 has 16 amino acids. Trimming removed 1 base from V and 9 bases from J; junction bases left unmatched: 9. CDR3 sequence reads: CASSLTGSGRAFEQFF. CDR3 sequence (DNA): TGCGCCAGCAGCTTGACCGGTAGCGGGAGGGCCTTTGAGCAGTTCTTC.

This chain connects TRBV11-2 to TRBJ2-1, with D possibly TRBD2 on 7 matching bases. Trimming cost V 5 bases and J 13 bases, with 15 bases left between them. CDR3 length equals 12 residues. The germline V gene encodes CDR1 SGHAT and CDR2 FQNNGV. CDR3 DNA sequence: TGTGCCAGCAGCCCGCGGGGGCTTGAACAGTTCTTC. As protein: CASSPRGLEQFF.

This sequence joins TRBV30 and TRBJ2-2, with D perhaps matching TRBD1 (6 bases). The CDR3 has 15 residues. V was pared by 3 bases and J by 0 bases, with 11 bases between. The V gene's germline CDR1 is GTSNPN and CDR2 SVGIG (reference sequence). CDR3 DNA sequence: TGTGCCTGGAGGCGGACAGCGGCGAACACCGGGGAGCTGTTTTTT. It encodes CAWRRTAANTGELFF.

The chain recombines TRBV27 with TRBJ2-3; no reliable D call. Germline CDR1 and CDR2: MNHEY and SMNVEV (reference sequence). V was pared by 2 bases and J by 4 bases, with 13 bases between. CDR3 length: 15 amino acids. CDR3: CASSLGIRRADTQYF. The CDR3 DNA reads as TGTGCCAGCAGTTTAGGGATCAGAAGGGCAGATACGCAGTATTTT.

This clone was counted once. The chain is built from TRBV10-2 and TRBJ2-1; tentative D call: TRBD2 (6 bases). Trimming removed 2 bases from V and 7 bases from J, with 24 bases in between. Germline assignment: CDR1 WSHSY and CDR2 SAAADI. The CDR3 has 18 residues. The CDR3 loop is CASSEKVRGGTSRNEQFF. The CDR3 bases are TGCGCCAGCAGTGAGAAGGTTCGGGGCGGGACTTCGAGGAATGAGCAGTTCTTC.

This clone has more than one count but fewer than ten. The chain employs TRBV5-1 and TRBJ1-1; 7 bases are a match to TRBD1. This CDR3 has 17 amino acids. Per the germline V gene, CDR1 is SGHRS and CDR2 is YFSETQ. J lost 1 base, V lost 0 bases, and 9 bases had no gene match. Here the CDR3 reads CASSLGPQTGWNTEAFF. DNA of the CDR3: TGCGCCAGCAGCTTGGGACCTCAGACAGGGTGGAACACTGAAGCTTTCTTT.

This rearrangement joins TRBV6-1 to TRBJ2-4, with TRBD1 matching over 7 bases. The CDR3 spans 11 residues. The V and J ends lost 10 bases and 11 bases, in that order; junction bases with no gene match: 8. The germline CDR1 and CDR2 sequences are MNHNS and SASEGT. The CDR3 coding sequence is TGTGCCAATGGGGACAGCAAGTTTCAGTACTTC. The encoded protein is CANGDSKFQYF.

The gene calls are TRBV28 and TRBJ1-5, with D possibly matching TRBD1 (5 bases). V dropped 8 bases and J dropped 3 bases, with 14 bases sitting between them. Germline V gene lookup returns CDR1 MDHEN and CDR2 SYDVKM. The length of the CDR3 is 14 residues. The CDR3 region is CASAAGVDNQPQHF. CDR3 coding DNA: TGTGCCAGCGCGGCGGGGGTTGACAATCAGCCCCAGCATTTT.

The V and J genes are TRBV6-5 and TRBJ1-3; D gene unclear. The CDR3 is made up of 15 amino acids. The germline gives CDR1 MNHEY, CDR2 SVGAGI. Trimming left V 10 bases short and J 0 bases short, with 16 bases between. DNA for the CDR3: TGTGCCACTAGACGTGCGGATAGCTCTGGAAACACCATATATTTT. This gives the protein CATRRADSSGNTIYF.

A note on this clone: Other DNA sequences in this sample translate to the same CDR3. This chain joins TRBV7-2 and TRBJ2-7; D uncertain. Trimming removed 5 bases from V and 4 bases from J, with 6 bases in between. Germline CDR1 SGHTA, CDR2 FQGNSA. The CDR3 has 11 residues. For the CDR3, the DNA is TGTGCCAGCAGCAGATCTTACGAGCAGTACTTC. This sequence encodes CASSRSYEQYF.

The rearrangement links TRBV7-7 to TRBJ2-2; possibly TRBD1 for D (7 bases). This CDR3 region has 15 residues. Looked up from germline, CDR1 is SSHAT and CDR2 is FNYEAQ (reference sequence). CDR3 residues: CASGLTGSNTGELFF. The CDR3 bases are TGTGCTAGCGGACTGACAGGGTCCAACACCGGGGAGCTGTTTTTT.

The chain links TRBV11-2 to TRBJ2-2; no clear D. This CDR3 is 17 amino acids long. Germline CDR1 reads SGHAT; CDR2 reads FQNNGV. V was trimmed by 7 bases and J by 5 bases, leaving 23 bases between them. In nucleotides, the CDR3 is TGTGCCAGCACCCCACTGCGAGACACATCTTTAACCGGGGAGCTGTTTTTT. It codes for CASTPLRDTSLTGELFF.

The rearrangement joins TRBV27 to TRBJ1-2; TRBD1 matches at 7 bases. J lost 2 bases, V lost 5 bases, and 2 bases had no gene match. CDR1 and CDR2 from the germline V gene are MNHEY and SMNVEV (reference sequence). The CDR3 spans 13 residues. CDR3 protein: CASSVTGNYGYTF. The CDR3 DNA is TGTGCCAGCAGTGTGACAGGGAACTATGGCTACACCTTC.

V usage is TRBV7-8 and J usage is TRBJ1-1; 8 bases map to TRBD1. This CDR3 comprises 15 residues. Germline V gene sequence: CDR1 SGHVS, CDR2 FQNEAQ. V was pared by 5 bases and J by 4 bases, with 9 bases of the junction left unmatched. The CDR3 coding sequence is TGTGCCAGCAGCGTATACAGGGGGAGGGCCACTGAAGCTTTCTTT. Translating gives CASSVYRGRATEAFF.

V gene TRBV5-1 combines with J gene TRBJ2-5; 7 bases are shared with TRBD1. This CDR3 spans 16 amino acids. Looked up from germline, CDR1 is SGHRS and CDR2 is YFSETQ. With V trimmed by 0 bases and J by 5 bases, 10 bases remained unmatched. The CDR3 region has the DNA TGCGCCAGCAGCTTGGGACAGGGCAATTTTGGGGAGACCCAGTACTTC. The encoded protein is CASSLGQGNFGETQYF. Full variable domain (missing parts from reference TRBV5-1 and TRBJ2-5): KAGVTQTPRYLIKTRGQQVTLSCSPISGHRSVSWYQQTPGQGLQFLFEYFSETQRNKGNFPGRFSGRQFSNSRSEMNVSTLELGDSALYLCASSLGQGNFGETQYFGPGTRLLVL.

This chain joins TRBV7-2 and TRBJ2-4; no definite D call. The germline gives CDR1 SGHTA, CDR2 FQGNSA. The CDR3 is 15 residues long. V shed 5 bases and J shed 2 bases, with 13 bases lying between them. CDR3 in DNA: TGTGCCAGCAGCGAGGACGTGAACCCCAAAAACATTCAGTACTTC. It yields the protein CASSEDVNPKNIQYF.

A few counts support this clone. V is TRBV6-6 and J is TRBJ2-1, with D perhaps matching TRBD1 (6 bases). The ends were cut back, 1 base at V and 5 bases at J, with 9 bases in the middle. Germline lookup yields CDR1 MNHNY and CDR2 SVGAGI (reference sequence). The CDR3 sequence is 14 residues long. CDR3 DNA: TGTGCCAGCAGTTACTTAGGGGGAAACAATGAGCAGTTCTTC. It codes for CASSYLGGNNEQFF.

For this clone: The identical CDR3 is also encoded by other nucleotide sequences in the sample. V and J are TRBV28 and TRBJ1-2, with no clear D. The V and J ends lost 3 bases and 5 bases respectively, with 10 bases between them. Germline V lookup: CDR1 MDHEN, CDR2 SYDVKM. This CDR3 has 13 residues. The CDR3 nucleotides are TGTGCCAGCAGTTTCAGTGGGGAGTATGGCTACACCTTC. Translated: CASSFSGEYGYTF.

V is TRBV18 and J is TRBJ2-5, with 7 bases that match TRBD2. Germline V gives CDR1 KGHSH, CDR2 LQKENI. V gave up 3 bases and J gave up 2 bases; unmatched junction bases: 6. The CDR3 contains 15 residues. This chain's CDR3 is CASSPARGDQETQYF. The CDR3 DNA follows: TGTGCCAGCTCACCCGCCCGGGGGGATCAAGAGACCCAGTACTTC.